The rows below give T cell receptor beta chains drawn from one sample of a study of Graves' ophthalmopathy and Graves' hyperthyroidism. Each CDR3 protein gets one entry after TCRdb re-called the multiplex PCR reads with MiXCR. The sample shows 230,000 or so distinct CDR3 sequences, 40% to 50% of them seen only once. Sequenced material: peripheral blood. All receptors come from an adult man with Graves' ophthalmopathy. Each CDR3 is given with its conserved first and last residue. Only part of the rows carry a size: once, few, many, or a class if the clone is expanded.

TRBJ1-6	.	TRBV5-6	CASSFQGGSSPLHF
TRBJ1-4	few	TRBV11-2	CASSPPGQYFPTNEKLFF
TRBJ2-5	.	TRBV12-3/TRBV12-4	CASRPRGLEETQYF
TRBJ1-2	few	TRBV5-8	CASRLYIQGDYGYTF
TRBJ2-6	.	TRBV7-2	CASSDVSGANVLTF
TRBJ2-7	.	TRBV20-1	CSATRELGYEQYF
TRBJ1-6	many	TRBV20-1	CSARGDSSYNSPLHF
TRBJ1-5	.	TRBV6-9	CASGAQPQHF
TRBJ1-6	many	TRBV5-4	CASNRERGSPLHF
TRBJ2-5	.	TRBV5-1	CASTLGAGETQYF
TRBJ1-4	.	TRBV29-1	CSVDSRAGDEKLFF
TRBJ2-2	.	TRBV5-1	CASYSVTNTGELFF
TRBJ2-2	.	TRBV7-9	CASSLLAGENTGELFF
TRBJ1-2	.	TRBV27	CASSPQSGFYGYTF
TRBJ1-6	many	TRBV6-6	CASRDREMSPLHF
TRBJ1-1	.	TRBV10-3	CAIGPWGTEAFF
TRBJ2-7	few	TRBV5-1	CASSLEPYEQYF
TRBJ2-7	few	TRBV6-5	CASSSVIYSGRIYEQYF
TRBJ1-1	few	TRBV7-7	CASRGGQSKENTEAFF
TRBJ2-7	.	TRBV9	CASSPTTPRLAGVPEQYF
TRBJ2-2	many	TRBV7-8	CASSQVSSGSGELFF
TRBJ2-5	.	TRBV20-1	CSAPDGAVHQETQYF
TRBJ1-4	once	TRBV6-1	CASSIGIWGEKLFF
TRBJ2-2	.	TRBV7-9	CASSLKAGGDTGELFF
TRBJ1-1	.	TRBV20-1	CSASETGAEAFF
TRBJ2-7	.	TRBV5-6	CASSLAGLDEQYF
TRBJ2-7	.	TRBV19	CASSMTGGYEQYF
TRBJ2-7	once	TRBV2	CASTLDPIYEQYF
TRBJ1-1	.	TRBV20-1	CSAGSRASEAFF
TRBJ2-5	once	TRBV7-2	CASSTSSGRGWETQYF
TRBJ2-7	.	TRBV2	CATNLAGGGYEQYF
TRBJ2-7	.	TRBV6-6	CASSYGGIAYEQYF
TRBJ1-1	few	TRBV6-1	CASIDGRTEAFF
TRBJ2-5	.	TRBV7-3	CASSTAGPRETQYF
TRBJ2-7	.	TRBV20-1	CSVMGQGADEQYF
TRBJ1-2	few	TRBV5-1	CASSLGVPRNGYTF
TRBJ1-5	many	TRBV7-6	CASSLSGLGNQPQHF
TRBJ1-3	.	TRBV2	CASKPDSDRNTIYF
TRBJ2-7	.	TRBV24-1	CASSPRQGVIYEQYF
TRBJ2-7	.	TRBV7-9	CASSFTQGSEQYF
TRBJ2-7	.	TRBV2	CASRPRAPSYEQYF
TRBJ1-2	few	TRBV10-3	CAISESAANYGYTF
TRBJ2-2	.	TRBV20-1	CSARALSTGELFF
TRBJ2-2	.	TRBV25-1	CASREPGTYTGELFF
TRBJ1-1	.	TRBV2	CASSARHSNTEAFF
TRBJ1-2	.	TRBV19	CASSIGGNYGYTF
TRBJ2-6	.	TRBV19	CASSPDRRAGANVLTF
TRBJ1-5	once	TRBV7-2	CASSGEGPGGNQPQHF
TRBJ1-5	.	TRBV5-1	CASKVGQEGQPQHF
TRBJ2-7	.	TRBV7-2	CASSLRVASSYEQYF
TRBJ2-2	.	TRBV7-9	CASSSQDRAPGELFF
TRBJ1-1	.	TRBV7-9	CASSPEATGTEAFF